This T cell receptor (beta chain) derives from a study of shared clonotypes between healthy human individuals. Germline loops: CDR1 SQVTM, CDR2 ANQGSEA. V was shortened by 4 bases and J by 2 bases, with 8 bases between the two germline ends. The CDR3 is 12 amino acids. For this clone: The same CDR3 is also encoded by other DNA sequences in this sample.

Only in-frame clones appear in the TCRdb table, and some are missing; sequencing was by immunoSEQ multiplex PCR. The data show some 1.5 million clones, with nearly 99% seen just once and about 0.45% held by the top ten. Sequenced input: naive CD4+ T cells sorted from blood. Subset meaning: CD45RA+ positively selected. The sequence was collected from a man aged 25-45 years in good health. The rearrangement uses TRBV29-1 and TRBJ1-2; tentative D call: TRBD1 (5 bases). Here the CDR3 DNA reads TGCAGCGTTGGGGGGGGAAACTATGGCTACACCTTC. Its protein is CSVGGGNYGYTF.